The clone carrying this TCR beta chain has more than one count but fewer than ten. The antigen is undetermined. These data come from a study of tumor-infiltrating lymphocytes in localized non-small cell lung cancer. As for the study in general: The cohort mixed smokers and never-smokers, several histologies, and some post-neoadjuvant-chemotherapy samples. Tumor tissue and non-adjacent uninvolved lung came from each patient. Study observations and caveats: Tumors had more T cell infiltration than uninvolved lung, per TCRbeta sequencing and CD3 counts. Each assay used a separate piece of the same tissue.

CDR3 length: 13 amino acids. V lost 0 bases and J lost 7, with 7 bases in between. Germline lookup yields CDR1 SGHTA and CDR2 FQGTGA. Sequencing used immunoSEQ multiplex PCR; TCRdb keeps in-frame clones, though not all of them. The sample carries some 15,000 clones, approximately 70% recorded once. The chain employs TRBV7-3 and TRBJ1-5; unclear D gene. The specimen was lung tumor tissue. The origin of this receptor is a human donor with non-small cell lung cancer. CDR3 region: CASSLTGQQPQHF. CDR3 sequence (DNA): TGTGCCAGCAGCTTAACGGGTCAACAGCCCCAGCATTTT.